These T cell receptor beta chains were read from a single sample in a study of blood T cell repertoires in COVID-19. Produced via immunoSEQ multiplex PCR; TCRdb's table is partial and in-frame only. The data show more than 65,000 clones, over 65% seen once. The sequencing input was peripheral blood. These receptors all come from a human donor in a cohort sampled during active COVID-19. Each CDR3 is given with its conserved first and last residue. D genes are given only for firm matches. Only some rows state a clone size, as once, few, many or a class for expanded clones.

d_call j_call v_call clone_size cdr3_nt cdr3_aa
TRBD2 TRBJ2-2 TRBV3-1/TRBV3-2 NA TGTGCCAGCAGCCAACGTCCGGGAGGGCCCACCGGGGAGCTGTTTTTT CASSQRPGGPTGELFF
NA TRBJ2-2 TRBV15 NA TGTGCCACCAGCAGTCGGCGGTCAGGGCGTGACACCGGGGAGCTGTTTTTT CATSSRRSGRDTGELFF
TRBD2 TRBJ2-7 TRBV5-4 NA TGTGCCAGCAGCCTGGGGACTAGCGGGCCCTACGAGCAGTACTTC CASSLGTSGPYEQYF
NA TRBJ1-2 TRBV30 NA TGTGCCTGGGCAAAGAGGACAGCGAACTATGGCTACACCTTC CAWAKRTANYGYTF
NA TRBJ2-2 TRBV6-5 NA TGTGCCAGCAAAGGGGGGGGAGGGAACGGCGGGGAGCTGTTTTTT CASKGGGGNGGELFF
TRBD2 TRBJ2-4 TRBV29-1 once TGCAGCGTTGTTGGATCGGGGGGTTCAAACATTCAGTACTTC CSVVGSGGSNIQYF
NA TRBJ1-4 TRBV20-1 NA TGCAGTGCCTGGCGAGGGGAAAAACTGTTTTTT CSAWRGEKLFF
NA TRBJ1-1 TRBV7-9 NA TGTGCCAGCAGCTTGGGGGCAGGCGATAACACTGAAGCTTTCTTT CASSLGAGDNTEAFF
TRBD1 TRBJ2-5 TRBV5-5 once TGTGCCAGCAAAACGGGACAGGGGTTCGAGACCCAGTACTTC CASKTGQGFETQYF
NA TRBJ1-1 TRBV5-1 NA TGCGCCAGCACCGAAACAGGGAAGTGGTCGGACACTGAAGCTTTCTTT CASTETGKWSDTEAFF
NA TRBJ2-6 TRBV4-1 NA TGCGCCAGCAGCCAAGATCAGGGCTTACAGGCTGGGGCCAACGTCCTGACTTTC CASSQDQGLQAGANVLTF
TRBD1 TRBJ1-5 TRBV29-1 NA TGCAGCGTCCTGGGACAGGAGGGGAATCAGCCCCAGCATTTT CSVLGQEGNQPQHF
NA TRBJ1-1 TRBV6-1 NA TGTGCCAGCAGTGAAGTTGTAGCGAGGACAGTGAACACTGAAGCTTTCTTT CASSEVVARTVNTEAFF
NA TRBJ2-7 TRBV18 NA TGTGCCAGCTCACCACCGTCCGGGTACGAGCAGTACTTC CASSPPSGYEQYF
NA TRBJ2-7 TRBV5-1 NA TGCGCCAGCAGCCCCTTGGGGGGTTACGAGCAGTACTTC CASSPLGGYEQYF
NA TRBJ1-5 TRBV19 NA TGTGCCAGCAGTAATCCGCGGGGAAGTTATAGCAATCAGCCCCAGCATTTT CASSNPRGSYSNQPQHF
TRBD1 TRBJ2-7 TRBV5-1 NA TGCGCCAGCAGCGAGGGACAGGCGGTGGACGAGCAGTACTTC CASSEGQAVDEQYF
NA TRBJ1-1 TRBV5-4 NA TGTGCCAGCAGCTCTTTAATGACAGGGAACACTGAAGCTTTCTTT CASSSLMTGNTEAFF
TRBD1 TRBJ1-3 TRBV7-2 NA TGTGCCAGCAGCTTAGCCTTTACAGGGGCTGGAAACACCATATATTTT CASSLAFTGAGNTIYF
TRBD2 TRBJ2-3 TRBV3-1/TRBV3-2 NA TGTGCCAGCAGCCCCGGGGGGTCTAGCACAGATACGCAGTATTTT CASSPGGSSTDTQYF
TRBD1 TRBJ1-5 TRBV19 NA TGTGCCAGTAGCCTGGACAGGGGCAATCAGCCCCAGCATTTT CASSLDRGNQPQHF
NA TRBJ2-7 TRBV28 NA TGTGCCAGCAGCTTATATCTGACCCGGACAGAGAGCTCCTACGAGCAGTACTTC CASSLYLTRTESSYEQYF
NA TRBJ2-5 TRBV30 few TGTGCCTGGACACGCGACCAAGAGACCCAGTACTTC CAWTRDQETQYF
TRBD2 TRBJ2-7 TRBV3-1/TRBV3-2 NA TGTGCCAGCACCCCGTCTAGCGGGCTGCCCTACGAGCAGTACTTC CASTPSSGLPYEQYF
NA TRBJ1-2 TRBV6-5 NA TGTGCCAGCAGTCAGGACATCAGGGGCTACACCTTC CASSQDIRGYTF
TRBD1 TRBJ1-1 TRBV5-8 once TGTGCCAGCAGCTTCGACAGGGACGCTTTCTTT CASSFDRDAFF
TRBD1 TRBJ2-5 TRBV5-5 NA TGTGCCAGCAGCTTTAGGGGGCGCGAGGAGACCCAGTACTTC CASSFRGREETQYF
TRBD2 TRBJ2-6 TRBV5-1 NA TGCGCCAGCAGCGGCGGGGGACTAACGGGAGGCCCATTAGGGGCCAACGTCCTGACTTTC CASSGGGLTGGPLGANVLTF
TRBD2 TRBJ2-7 TRBV7-8 once TGTGCCAGCAGCCGCGCGGGACTAAATTACGAGCAGTACTTC CASSRAGLNYEQYF
TRBD1 TRBJ1-5 TRBV19 NA TGTGCCAGTAGTTCTACAGGGGGCGCGGGAGGTCAGCCCCAGCATTTT CASSSTGGAGGQPQHF
NA TRBJ2-7 TRBV5-4 few TGTGCCAGCAGCTTTGACAGTCTTTACGAGCAGTACTTC CASSFDSLYEQYF
NA TRBJ2-7 TRBV6-5 NA TGTGCCAGCAGCCGACGGGTATCCTACGAGCAGTACTTC CASSRRVSYEQYF
NA TRBJ2-3 TRBV24-1 NA TGTGCCACCAGTGAGCGGGACGGTCACACAGATACGCAGTATTTT CATSERDGHTDTQYF
TRBD1 TRBJ1-5 TRBV6-2/TRBV6-3 NA TGTGCCAGCAGTTCCCGCGGGACAGGGGTGAGCCAGCCCCAGCATTTT CASSSRGTGVSQPQHF
NA TRBJ1-5 TRBV27 medium-sized TGTGCCAGCAGATGGGGGGGCGTTGGCAATCAGCCCCAGCATTTT CASRWGGVGNQPQHF
TRBD1 TRBJ1-5 TRBV6-5 NA TGTGCCAGCAGGCCCGGACAGGGGTGGAATCAGCCCCAGCATTTT CASRPGQGWNQPQHF
NA TRBJ1-5 TRBV28 NA TGTGCCAGCAGGGACAGAAATCAGCCCCAGCATTTT CASRDRNQPQHF
NA TRBJ2-1 TRBV10-1 few TGCGCCAGCAGTGAGTCGAGAACGGGTGAGCAGTTCTTC CASSESRTGEQFF
NA TRBJ1-3 TRBV19 NA TGTGCCAGCCGACAGGCTGCGTCGGGAAACACCATATATTTT CASRQAASGNTIYF
TRBD1 TRBJ1-1 TRBV7-9 NA TGTGCCAGCAGCTACCGGGACAGAGACACTGAAGCTTTCTTT CASSYRDRDTEAFF
NA TRBJ1-5 TRBV6-5 NA TGTGCACAGCAGTGCAAGGTGTGGAATCAGCCCCAGCATTTT CAQQCKVWNQPQHF
NA TRBJ2-7 TRBV19 NA TGTGCCAGTAGTGGGCCCTACGAGCAGTACTTC CASSGPYEQYF
NA TRBJ1-1 TRBV5-1 NA TGCGCCAGCAGCTTTGAAGGGGACTCATCTGAAGCTTTCTTT CASSFEGDSSEAFF
NA TRBJ1-3 TRBV6-2/TRBV6-3 NA TGTGCCAGCAGTTACGTGGCGGTGGCTGAGAACACCATATATTTT CASSYVAVAENTIYF
NA TRBJ1-2 TRBV5-1 NA TGCGCCAGCAGTCCCACAGGGCTCTATGGCTACACCTTC CASSPTGLYGYTF
NA TRBJ2-5 TRBV19 NA TGTGCCAGTAGTATAGCCTCGACAGGACAAGAGACCCAGTACTTC CASSIASTGQETQYF
TRBD2 TRBJ2-2 TRBV19 NA TGTGCCAGTAGCACCAGCGGGAGGGCGGGCACCGGGGAGCTGTTTTTT CASSTSGRAGTGELFF
NA TRBJ1-3 TRBV28 NA TGTGCCAGTATCGGCTCTGGAAACACCATATATTTT CASIGSGNTIYF
TRBD1 TRBJ2-7 TRBV29-1 NA TGCAGCGTTGGACAGGGCCGCTACTCCTACGAGCAGTACTTC CSVGQGRYSYEQYF
TRBD2 TRBJ2-5 TRBV9 NA TGTGCCAGCAGCGTAGATGGCGGGGGGGCCGGGGAGACCCAGTACTTC CASSVDGGGAGETQYF
NA TRBJ2-7 TRBV21-1 NA TGTGCCAGCAGCACCCGGACAGGGGGAAAGCAGTACTTC CASSTRTGGKQYF
NA TRBJ2-1 TRBV25-1 NA TGTGCCAGCAGTGAGGGAGGAGGGCCCTATGAGCAGTTCTTC CASSEGGGPYEQFF